Below, one TCR beta chain is given with its context. The data were obtained in a study of T cells in tuberculosis. Repertoires were generated with immunoSEQ multiplex PCR, while TCRdb's copy carries only in-frame clones and drops some. Of around 41,000 clones in the sample, about 95% were seen once. In germline, CDR1 is SGHTA, CDR2 FQGNSA. The CDR3 contains 12 residues. V was trimmed by 0 bases and J by 5 bases, leaving 4 bases between them. Sequenced material: PBMCs. This TCR was recovered from a donor aged 10 to 29 with latent tuberculosis or without tuberculosis infection. Some clones in this sample may be carry-over from other donors' samples. This chain joins TRBV7-2 and TRBJ2-5; unclear D gene. CDR3 nucleotide sequence: TGTGCCAGCAGCTTAGCGCAGGAGACCCAGTACTTC. As protein: CASSLAQETQYF.